Shown below are 5 T cell receptor beta chains from a single sample sequenced in a study of cytomegalovirus exposure and HLA in healthy donors. PCR amplification relied on 60 Vbeta primers (plus 13 Jbeta primers). Libraries were prepared by immunoSEQ multiplex PCR; TCRdb keeps only in-frame clonotypes and omits some of them. The top ten hold roughly 2% of the sample, which has roughly 200,000 clones, around 73% seen once. The sample comprised PBMCs. The source is a woman aged 25 to 45 in good health and CMV-seropositive.

The genes are TRBV11-2 and TRBJ2-7; TRBD2 matches 13 bases. Germline CDR1 reads SGHAT; CDR2 reads FQNNGV. The CDR3 extends over 16 amino acids. The V and J ends lost 3 bases and 2 bases, in that order; junction bases with no gene match: 4. CDR3 in amino acids: CASSFGTSGITYEQYF. The CDR3 DNA reads TGTGCCAGCAGCTTCGGGACTAGCGGGATTACCTACGAGCAGTACTTC. Full variable domain (rest looked up from reference TRBV11-2 and TRBJ2-7): EAGVAQSPRYKIIEKRQSVAFWCNPISGHATLYWYQQILGQGPKLLIQFQNNGVVDDSQLPKDRFSAERLKGVDSTLKIQPAKLEDSAVYLCASSFGTSGITYEQYFGPGTRLTVT.

V is TRBV5-4 and J is TRBJ2-5; possibly TRBD1 for D (5 bases). Germline V lookup: CDR1 SGHNT, CDR2 YYREEE (reference sequence). V shed 4 bases and J shed 4 bases, with 17 bases lying between them. CDR3 length: 15 residues. CDR3 loop: CASSPRRGKLETQYF. CDR3 bases: TGTGCCAGCAGCCCCCGTAGGGGTAAGCTAGAGACCCAGTACTTC.

The genes are TRBV7-2 and TRBJ2-1, with 10 bases aligning to TRBD1. V dropped 3 bases and J dropped 9; count of bases not matched to a gene: 8. The CDR3 consists of 15 residues. Germline CDR1 reads SGHTA; CDR2 reads FQGNSA. The CDR3 sequence is CASSFRTGGTTEQFF. For the CDR3, the DNA is TGTGCCAGCAGCTTTAGGACAGGGGGGACAACTGAGCAGTTCTTC.

The CDR3 is CASSSYTGRQSSGNTIYF. The CDR3, as DNA: TGTGCCAGCAGTTCCTATACGGGTCGACAGAGCTCTGGAAACACCATATATTTT. The chain couples TRBV28 to TRBJ1-3; a possible D gene is TRBD1 (5 bases). This CDR3 is built from 18 residues. Trimming shortened V by 4 bases and J by 0 bases, and 19 bases separated the two germline ends. In germline, CDR1 is MDHEN, CDR2 SYDVKM.

This chain uses TRBV29-1 with TRBJ1-2, with 8 bases matching TRBD1. This CDR3 spans 12 amino acids. Per the germline V gene, CDR1 is SQVTM and CDR2 is ANQGSEA. V lost 5 bases to trimming and J lost 10 bases; unmatched junction nucleotides: 9. The CDR3 spells CSVSPGQAPYTF. CDR3 DNA sequence: TGCAGCGTTAGCCCGGGACAGGCCCCCTACACCTTC.